A single sample is the source of the 5 T cell receptor beta chains below, sequenced in a study of T cells expressing NK-cell markers. Each CDR3 protein gets one entry in TCRdb, which reprocessed the 5' RACE reads and gives no DNA. This repertoire includes fewer than 400,000 distinct CDR3 sequences. Material for sequencing was blood T cells: a sorted CD56 or NKG2C T cell subset, CD4+ or CD8+ T cells, or bulk PBMC T cells (not recorded which). These receptors were obtained from a woman aged 50 to 60 in good health.

The gene calls are TRBV5-6 and TRBJ2-5; no DNA is available, so the TRBD1 call from TCRdb remains unchecked. The CDR3 has 14 amino acids. The germline CDR1 and CDR2 sequences are SGHDT and YYEEEE. CDR3: CASSLGQPQETQYF.

This sequence joins TRBV12-3 or TRBV12-4 and TRBJ2-1; there is no DNA to check the TCRdb D call of TRBD1. The CDR3 runs 19 residues. The CDR3 here is CASSSPGQRGSTSYNEQFF.

V gene TRBV24-1 combines with J gene TRBJ2-3; absent DNA, TCRdb's TRBD2 call cannot be checked. The CDR3 extends over 16 amino acids. Germline V CDR1 and CDR2: KGHDR, SFDVKD. This CDR3 reads CATSDSKRVVADTQYF.

The V call is TRBV5-1, the J call TRBJ2-1; TCRdb reports TRBD1, a call that lacks DNA to check it against. The CDR3 contains 14 residues. CDR1 and CDR2 (germline): SGHRS, YFSETQ. This CDR3 is CASRRTGVENEQFF. Full variable domain (remainder filled in from reference TRBV5-1 and TRBJ2-1): KAGVTQTPRYLIKTRGQQVTLSCSPISGHRSVSWYQQTPGQGLQFLFEYFSETQRNKGNFPGRFSGRQFSNSRSEMNVSTLELGDSALYLCASRRTGVENEQFFGPGTRLTVL.

The chain recombines TRBV2 with TRBJ2-1. Germline V gene sequence: CDR1 SNHLY, CDR2 FYNNEI. The CDR3 covers 12 residues. The CDR3 sequence is CASSDRPRRRFF.